Shown below are 29 T cell receptor beta chains from a single sample sequenced in a study of regulatory T cells in long-lasting Graves disease. Investigators prepared the TCR beta libraries by applying iRepertoire HTBI primers and Arm-PCR of CDR3 regions. TCRdb re-called the multiplex PCR reads through MiXCR, storing one row per CDR3 protein. The sample lists about 220,000 distinct CDR3 sequences, roughly a fifth occurring once. Described time point: newly diagnosed GD, antithyroid drugs for less than 3 months. Preparation of the TCR library used RNA extracted from PBMCs. The same sample was also studied in work on T cells in Graves' hyperthyroidism and ophthalmopathy.

The sample consisted of peripheral blood mononuclear cells (PBMCs), taken at new diagnosis, from a patient treated with antithyroid drugs. These receptors came from a woman between 25 and 40 years old with Graves disease.

A single count supports this clonotype. V and J are TRBV12-3 or TRBV12-4 and TRBJ1-3, with TRBD1 matching over 10 bases. There are 13 residues in the CDR3. V shed 6 bases, J shed 8 bases, and the junction held 4 bases outside the gene matches. CDR3: CASRPDRGDTIYF. CDR3 in DNA: TGTGCCAGCAGACCGGACAGGGGGGACACCATATATTTT.

A remark on this clonotype: A much larger clone is a single base away; this may be a read error. The rearrangement links TRBV6-2 or TRBV6-3 to TRBJ2-1; D might be TRBD1 or TRBD2, each matching 5 bases. V lost 6 bases and J lost 4, with 16 bases in between. Germline-derived CDR1 and CDR2 are MNHEY and SVGEGT. The CDR3 sequence is 15 residues long. CDR3: CASSSGAALYNEQFF. The CDR3 bases are TGTGCCAGCAGCTCCGGGGCAGCGTTGTACAATGAGCAGTTCTTC.

The J gene is TRBJ2-2, the V gene TRBV18; perhaps TRBD2 as D (6 bases). This CDR3 region has 14 residues. CDR1 is KGHSH, CDR2 LQKENI, per germline. Trimming removed 2 bases at V and 3 bases at J, with 7 bases between. The CDR3 protein is CASSPGTHTGELFF. Written as DNA, the CDR3 is TGTGCCAGCTCACCAGGGACTCACACCGGGGAGCTGTTTTTT.

In its sample, this clonotype was seen many times. The chain uses TRBV6-1 and TRBJ2-1; 7 positions match TRBD2. Germline CDR1 and CDR2: MNHNS and SASEGT. This CDR3 spans 15 amino acids. V lost 7 bases to trimming and J lost 0 bases; unmatched junction nucleotides: 6. The CDR3 DNA reads as TGTGCCAGCAAATGGCGGGGGAGCTCCTACAATGAGCAGTTCTTC. Amino acid sequence: CASKWRGSSYNEQFF.

The table lists this clonotype with many counts. The CDR3 region is CASTVGSNQPQHF. The DNA for the CDR3 is TGTGCCAGCACCGTAGGTTCCAATCAGCCCCAGCATTTT. The V call is TRBV2, the J call TRBJ1-5, with D unclear. This CDR3 has 13 amino acids. The germline gives CDR1 SNHLY, CDR2 FYNNEI. V was trimmed by 7 bases and J by 3 bases, leaving 10 bases between them. The variable domain in full, completed from reference TRBV2 and TRBJ1-5, reads EPEVTQTPSHQVTQMGQEVILRCVPISNHLYFYWYRQILGQKVEFLVSFYNNEISEKSEIFDDQFSVERPDGSNFTLKIRSTKLEDSAMYFCASTVGSNQPQHFGDGTRLSIL.

There are many counts of this clonotype. V gene TRBV24-1 combines with J gene TRBJ1-5; D is uncertain. Looked up from germline, CDR1 is KGHDR and CDR2 is SFDVKD. This CDR3 is built from 13 residues. In nucleotides, the CDR3 is TGTGCAGCCGGGAAAGGTAGGGATCAGCCCCAGCATTTT. Translating gives CAAGKGRDQPQHF.

This clonotype was counted at least ten times. The chain recombines TRBV30 with TRBJ2-7; TRBD1 matches at 9 bases. V was clipped by 5 bases and J by 4 bases; unmatched bases: 6. Germline V CDR1 and CDR2: GTSNPN, SVGIG (reference sequence). The CDR3 is 13 residues long. DNA of the CDR3: TGTGCCTGGCAATACAGGGGGCTGTACGAGCAGTACTTC. Amino acid sequence: CAWQYRGLYEQYF.

The chain uses TRBV6-1 and TRBJ2-1; TRBD2 agrees at 7 bases. The ends lost 5 bases at V and 0 bases at J; junction bases unmatched: 4. This CDR3 is 15 amino acids long. The V gene's germline CDR1 is MNHNS and CDR2 SASEGT. This chain's CDR3 is CASSLLASSYNEQFF. The CDR3 region has the DNA TGTGCCAGCAGTTTACTAGCGAGCTCCTACAATGAGCAGTTCTTC.

This clonotype showed up just a few times. This chain connects TRBV6-1 to TRBJ2-2, with D uncertain. This CDR3 is 13 amino acids long. From germline, CDR1 is MNHNS and CDR2 SASEGT. Trimming took off 10 bases at V and 1 base at J, with 10 bases between the two ends. The CDR3 loop is CATGPLNTGELFF. The CDR3 nucleotides are TGTGCCACCGGACCTTTGAACACCGGGGAGCTGTTTTTT.

Ten or more counts support this clonotype. J is TRBJ1-3 and V is TRBV3-1; tentative D call: TRBD1 (6 bases). Trimming removed 5 bases from V and 4 bases from J, with 12 bases in between. There are 14 residues in the CDR3. Germline values: CDR1 LGHDT, CDR2 YNNKEL (reference sequence). The CDR3, as DNA: TGTGCCAGCAGCAAGAGAGGGGGAGGAAACACCATATATTTT. It is translated as CASSKRGGGNTIYF.

V is TRBV27 and J is TRBJ2-5; TRBD1 agrees at 8 bases. The germline CDR1 and CDR2 sequences are MNHEY and SMNVEV (reference sequence). The J segment lost 4 bases and the V segment lost 5 bases, leaving 9 bases of the junction unmatched. This CDR3 region has 15 residues. The DNA of the CDR3 is TGTGCCAGCAGTCGGGCAGGGGGCCGGGGAGAGACCCAGTACTTC. It yields the protein CASSRAGGRGETQYF.

This clonotype occurred many times. This chain links TRBV18 with TRBJ1-1; perhaps TRBD1 as D (6 bases). Per germline, CDR1 KGHSH and CDR2 LQKENI. The CDR3 loop spans 14 amino acids. V lost 2 bases to trimming and J lost 2 bases, with 9 bases between them. In nucleotides, the CDR3 is TGTGCCAGCTCACCAACGGACAGCAACACTGAAGCTTTCTTT. The encoded protein is CASSPTDSNTEAFF.

This clonotype was observed at least ten times. The chain recombines TRBV9 with TRBJ2-7, with 12 positions matching TRBD1. The germline CDR1 and CDR2 sequences are SGDLS and YYNGEE. This CDR3 is 14 amino acids long. V was pared by 3 bases and J by 6 bases, with 4 bases of the junction left unmatched. The CDR3: CASSAGTGGGEQYF. The CDR3 nucleotides read TGTGCCAGCAGCGCTGGGACAGGGGGCGGCGAGCAGTACTTC.

As DNA, the CDR3 is TGTGCCAGCAGCGGAGGGGGCACCGGGGAGCTGTTTTTT. The encoded protein is CASSGGGTGELFF. V is TRBV4-2 and J is TRBJ2-2; the D gene could be TRBD1 or TRBD2 (6 bases each). The CDR3 spans 13 residues. Germline V gives CDR1 LGHNA, CDR2 YNFKEQ. V was shortened by 5 bases and J by 4 bases, with 8 bases between the two germline ends.

There are many counts of this clonotype. V gene TRBV6-5 combines with J gene TRBJ1-2; tentative D call: TRBD1 (6 bases). Germline CDR1 MNHEY, CDR2 SVGAGI. The length of the CDR3 is 15 residues. V was pared by 2 bases and J by 7 bases, with 17 bases between. The CDR3 DNA follows: TGTGCCAGCAGTTACCGCCCGGCAGGGGAAGTTGGCTACACCTTC. Translation gives CASSYRPAGEVGYTF.

This clonotype was counted many times. The V call is TRBV6-1, the J call TRBJ1-6; TRBD1 is a possible D gene (5 bases). Germline V lookup: CDR1 MNHNS, CDR2 SASEGT. V lost 6 bases to trimming and J lost 10 bases, with 16 bases between them. This CDR3 comprises 14 residues. The CDR3 DNA is TGTGCCAGCAGCTCGGGACCTCAACAATCACCCCTCCACTTT. This gives the protein CASSSGPQQSPLHF.

This clonotype was counted ten times or more. The chain uses TRBV6-1 and TRBJ2-2; 10 bases are a match to TRBD2. Looked up from germline, CDR1 is MNHNS and CDR2 is SASEGT. J gave up 6 bases and V 5 bases, and 12 bases lay outside the gene matches. The CDR3 extends over 17 amino acids. The CDR3 reads CASSTKRGGSGPGELFF. The CDR3 DNA follows: TGTGCCAGCAGTACGAAGCGGGGGGGATCTGGGCCCGGGGAGCTGTTTTTT.

This clonotype has at least ten counts. The chain links TRBV9 to TRBJ1-4; D is perhaps TRBD1 (5 bases). Germline V gene data show CDR1 as SGDLS and CDR2 as YYNGEE. The CDR3 spans 15 residues. V lost 0 bases and J 3 bases, leaving 9 bases between the germline ends. The CDR3 region is CASSVGAGSNEKLFF. CDR3 bases: TGTGCCAGCAGCGTAGGTGCAGGGTCTAATGAAAAACTGTTTTTT.

This clonotype was observed a handful of times. V and J are TRBV20-1 and TRBJ1-2, with 7 bases fitting TRBD1. The germline gives CDR1 DFQATT, CDR2 SNEGSKA (reference sequence). V lost 1 base to trimming and J lost 5 bases; unmatched junction nucleotides: 13. The CDR3 sequence is 16 residues long. The CDR3 loop reads CSARGFFEGTAYGYTF. DNA of the CDR3: TGCAGTGCTAGAGGGTTCTTCGAGGGGACAGCTTATGGCTACACCTTC.

This clonotype was seen at least ten times. The rearrangement uses TRBV28 and TRBJ2-5; no definite D call. This CDR3 is 14 amino acids long. V gave up 5 bases and J gave up 1 base, with 11 bases separating them. Germline V gene data show CDR1 as MDHEN and CDR2 as SYDVKM. CDR3 DNA: TGTGCCAGCAGTGGTCTATCCCCCCAAGAGACCCAGTACTTC. This sequence encodes CASSGLSPQETQYF.

Ten or more counts support this clonotype. V is TRBV6-1 and J is TRBJ2-7, with D uncertain. Looked up from germline, CDR1 is MNHNS and CDR2 is SASEGT. This CDR3 is 14 amino acids long. Trimming shortened V by 6 bases and J by 2 bases, and 14 bases separated the two germline ends. The DNA of the CDR3 is TGTGCCAGCAGGAGTTTACAGCTACCCTACGAGCAGTACTTC. This encodes CASRSLQLPYEQYF.

This clonotype occurred many times. V and J are TRBV24-1 and TRBJ2-5; D gene ambiguous. This CDR3 has 11 amino acids. Germline CDR1 is KGHDR and CDR2 is SFDVKD. The V end was cut by 4 bases, the J end by 5 bases, with 4 bases between. As DNA, the CDR3 is TGTGCCACCAGTGACCGGGAGACCCAGTACTTC. It specifies CATSDRETQYF.

This clonotype was counted at least ten times. This chain joins TRBV11-2 and TRBJ2-3, with TRBD2 identical over 10 bases. The V and J ends lost 2 bases and 0 bases, in that order; junction bases with no gene match: 2. From germline, CDR1 is SGHAT and CDR2 FQNNGV. This CDR3 region has 16 residues. CDR3 bases: TGTGCCAGCAGCTTAAGAGCGGGGGGGAGCACAGATACGCAGTATTTT. Residues: CASSLRAGGSTDTQYF.

This clonotype was observed at least ten times. The V gene is TRBV14, the J gene TRBJ2-3; 9 nucleotides align to TRBD1. This CDR3 is built from 16 residues. CDR1 and CDR2 (germline): SGHDN, FVKESK. The trim removed 3 bases at V and 4 bases at J, leaving 8 bases unmatched. CDR3 sequence reads: CASSQAGTGYPDTQYF. CDR3 nucleotide sequence: TGTGCCAGCAGCCAGGCTGGGACAGGGTATCCAGATACGCAGTATTTT.

This clonotype was recorded many times. DNA for the CDR3: TGTGCCAGCAGCTTAGCTTCGGGACAGGGCACAGATACGCAGTATTTT. Protein: CASSLASGQGTDTQYF. The chain joins TRBV11-3 to TRBJ2-3, with 8 bases that match TRBD1. This CDR3 has 16 amino acids. V was clipped by 1 base and J by 1 base; unmatched bases: 4. Germline V CDR1 and CDR2: SGHNT, YENEEA.

V and J are TRBV15 and TRBJ1-4, with D uncertain. With 3 bases removed from V and 3 bases from J, the gap between germline ends came to 17 bases. The CDR3 totals 17 residues. Germline V gene data show CDR1 as LNHNV and CDR2 as YYDKDF (reference sequence). The CDR3 here is CATSSQGQGFPNEKLFF. DNA for the CDR3: TGTGCCACCAGCAGCCAAGGTCAAGGGTTTCCTAATGAAAAACTGTTTTTT.

This clonotype was seen repeatedly, ten times or more. The V gene is TRBV2, the J gene TRBJ1-5; the match to TRBD1 covers 7 bases. Per the germline V gene, CDR1 is SNHLY and CDR2 is FYNNEI. The V gene end was trimmed by 4 bases and the J gene end by 4 bases; junction bases not matched to a gene: 10. This CDR3 is 16 amino acids long. The CDR3 DNA follows: TGTGCCAGCAGTGTTTCCCGGGACAGTAAAAATCAGCCCCAGCATTTT. It yields the protein CASSVSRDSKNQPQHF. The whole variable domain, filled in from reference TRBV2 and TRBJ1-5, reads EPEVTQTPSHQVTQMGQEVILRCVPISNHLYFYWYRQILGQKVEFLVSFYNNEISEKSEIFDDQFSVERPDGSNFTLKIRSTKLEDSAMYFCASSVSRDSKNQPQHFGDGTRLSIL.

Ten or more counts support this clonotype. The chain recombines TRBV28 with TRBJ2-3; TRBD2 matches 9 bases. V gave up 4 bases and J gave up 2 bases; unmatched junction bases: 4. The length of the CDR3 is 15 residues. Germline CDR1 and CDR2: MDHEN and SYDVKM. In DNA form, the CDR3 reads TGTGCCAGCAGTTCTCCTAGCGGGGCCACAGATACGCAGTATTTT. Amino acids: CASSSPSGATDTQYF. Looking up the rest from reference TRBV28 and TRBJ2-3 gives the full variable domain: DVKVTQSSRYLVKRTGEKVFLECVQDMDHENMFWYRQDPGLGLRLIYFSYDVKMKEKGDIPEGYSVSREKKERFSLILESASTNQTSMYLCASSSPSGATDTQYFGPGTRLTVL.

This clonotype has at least ten counts. This chain joins TRBV5-1 and TRBJ2-1; D unresolved. V shed 3 bases and J shed 7 bases, with 14 bases lying between them. The germline CDR1 and CDR2 sequences are SGHRS and YFSETQ. This CDR3 is 14 amino acids long. The CDR3 bases are TGCGCCAGCAGCTCCACCACCGCGGTTAATGAGCAGTTCTTC. Its protein is CASSSTTAVNEQFF.